Presented here are 20 T cell receptor beta chains from one specimen sequenced in a study of blood T cell repertoires in COVID-19. Produced via immunoSEQ multiplex PCR; TCRdb's table is partial and in-frame only. The sample lists 190,000 or so clones, 70% to 90% occurring once. Sequencing was done on a sample of PBMCs or T cells enriched from blood (not recorded which). These receptors originate from a woman aged 18-29 years who had recovered from COVID-19.

The V gene is TRBV9, the J gene TRBJ1-1, with a possible D match to TRBD1 (5 bases). CDR1 is SGDLS, CDR2 YYNGEE, per germline. Trimming shortened V by 2 bases and J by 6 bases, and 14 bases separated the two germline ends. This CDR3 spans 14 amino acids. The CDR3 DNA is TGTGCCAGCAGCGTCGACATGCGGGACCCTGAAGCTTTCTTT. Its translation is CASSVDMRDPEAFF.

The chain has TRBV6-5 and TRBJ1-6; D unclear. The V gene's germline CDR1 is MNHEY and CDR2 SVGAGI. This CDR3 spans 13 amino acids. The V gene lost 6 bases and the J gene lost 5 bases, with 8 bases spanning the gap. CDR3 sequence reads: CASRTENNSPLHF. CDR3 sequence (DNA): TGTGCCAGCAGGACGGAGAATAATTCACCCCTCCACTTT.

J is TRBJ1-2 and V is TRBV4-1; possibly TRBD1 for D (6 bases). The CDR3 extends over 15 amino acids. Germline values: CDR1 MGHRA, CDR2 YSYEKL. Trimming removed 5 bases from V and 4 bases from J, with 17 bases in between. The CDR3 region is CASSSLTGTGYGYTF. For the CDR3, the DNA is TGCGCCAGCAGCTCACTTACAGGGACCGGCTATGGCTACACCTTC.

This sequence joins TRBV3-1 (or the pseudogene TRBV3-2) and TRBJ1-5; 9 bases match TRBD1. V lost 1 base, J lost 16 bases, and 8 bases stayed unmatched. The V gene's germline CDR1 is LGHDT and CDR2 YNNKEL (reference sequence). CDR3 size: 13 residues. This CDR3 is CASSQGRTGARHF. CDR3 nucleotides: TGTGCCAGCAGCCAAGGAAGGACAGGGGCCCGACATTTT.

The V and J genes are TRBV28 and TRBJ1-6; 7 nucleotides align to TRBD1. This CDR3 has 15 amino acids. V dropped 3 bases and J dropped 9; count of bases not matched to a gene: 8. Germline CDR1 MDHEN, CDR2 SYDVKM. CDR3 nucleotides: TGTGCCAGCAGTTTCACCTTACCAGGGGGTTCACCCCTCCACTTT. This sequence encodes CASSFTLPGGSPLHF.

This chain connects TRBV15 to TRBJ1-2, with no clear D. Trimming shortened V by 1 base and J by 8 bases, and 11 bases separated the two germline ends. The V gene's germline CDR1 is LNHNV and CDR2 YYDKDF (reference sequence). The CDR3 covers 13 residues. The CDR3 reads CATSRGRGDGYTF. The CDR3, as DNA: TGTGCCACCAGCAGAGGACGGGGAGACGGCTACACCTTC.

For this clone: The junction differs from germline at one of its ends, possibly a read error. The rearrangement uses TRBV30 and TRBJ1-2, with 10 nucleotides matching TRBD1. This CDR3 comprises 15 residues. In germline, CDR1 is GTSNPN, CDR2 SVGIG (reference sequence). The CDR3 DNA sequence: TGTGCCTGGAGTTATCGACAGGGGGCGAGTTCCGGCTACGGCTTC. Its translation is CAWSYRQGASSGYGF.

This sequence joins TRBV7-9 and TRBJ2-7; weak D call: TRBD2 (7 bases). Germline CDR1 is SEHNR and CDR2 is FQNEAQ (reference sequence). V shed 7 bases and J shed 5 bases, with 21 bases lying between them. The CDR3 loop spans 15 amino acids. The CDR3 is CASNPTRGRNNEQYF. The CDR3, as DNA: TGTGCCAGCAACCCCACGCGGGGGCGCAACAACGAGCAGTACTTC.

The chain uses TRBV19 and TRBJ1-4; tentative D call: TRBD1 (6 bases). Germline V gives CDR1 LNHDA, CDR2 SQIVND (reference sequence). Between the trimmed V and J ends, which lost 5 bases and 1 base, there was a span of 11 bases. The CDR3 is 15 residues long. The CDR3 is CASSATGVTNEKLFF. CDR3 coding DNA: TGTGCCAGTAGTGCGACAGGAGTAACTAATGAAAAACTGTTTTTT. Using reference TRBV19 and TRBJ1-4 for the parts outside the CDR3, the full variable domain is DGGITQSPKYLFRKEGQNVTLSCEQNLNHDAMYWYRQDPGQGLRLIYYSQIVNDFQKGDIAEGYSVSREKKESFPLTVTSAQKNPTAFYLCASSATGVTNEKLFFGSGTQLSVL.

The chain carries TRBV28 and TRBJ2-7, with TRBD1 matching 9 bases. Trimming at V came to 4 bases and at J to 4 bases, leaving 8 bases not matched to a gene. Germline V lookup: CDR1 MDHEN, CDR2 SYDVKM. The CDR3 runs to 15 residues. The DNA for the CDR3 is TGTGCCAGCAGTTCCGTGGGACAGGGTCTGTACGAGCAGTACTTC. Residues: CASSSVGQGLYEQYF.

This chain uses TRBV6-1 with TRBJ2-7; D ambiguous. CDR3 size: 13 residues. The V gene's germline CDR1 is MNHNS and CDR2 SASEGT. Trimming removed 2 bases from V and 4 bases from J, with 9 bases in between. CDR3 region: CASSERPVYEQYF. The CDR3 region has the DNA TGTGCCAGCAGTGAACGCCCGGTATACGAGCAGTACTTC.

This clone was detected only once. The rearrangement uses TRBV6-4 and TRBJ2-1; 7 positions match TRBD1. Germline V gene data show CDR1 as MRHNA and CDR2 as SNTAGT. The CDR3 sequence is 15 residues long. Germline trimming cut 4 bases from V and 2 bases from J; bases unmatched to any gene: 5. The CDR3 DNA reads as TGTGCCAGCAGTGTAGAGACAGGGCCCTACAATGAGCAGTTCTTC. Residues: CASSVETGPYNEQFF.

The chain couples TRBV5-6 to TRBJ1-3, with TRBD1 matching over 7 bases. CDR3 length: 16 amino acids. Per the germline V gene, CDR1 is SGHDT and CDR2 is YYEEEE. The junction had 12 bases not matched to a gene; V was cut back by 5 bases and J by 4 bases. This chain's CDR3 is CASRRGQAGLGNTIYF. The CDR3 bases are TGTGCCAGCAGGAGGGGGCAGGCCGGCCTAGGAAACACCATATATTTT.

The chain carries TRBV5-1 and TRBJ2-2; D gene ambiguous. Between the trimmed V and J ends, which lost 0 bases and 3 bases, there was a span of 9 bases. Germline CDR1 reads SGHRS; CDR2 reads YFSETQ. The CDR3 totals 15 residues. Written as DNA, the CDR3 is TGCGCCAGCAGCTTGGGCCCAGGATACACCGGGGAGCTGTTTTTT. It encodes CASSLGPGYTGELFF.

The chain joins TRBV9 to TRBJ1-6; 9 bases map to TRBD1. Germline V gene lookup returns CDR1 SGDLS and CDR2 YYNGEE. Unmatched junction bases numbered 7, after V lost 5 bases and J lost 7 bases. This CDR3 has 15 amino acids. CDR3 region: CASSSAGQGNSPLHF. The DNA of the CDR3 is TGTGCCAGCAGTTCGGCGGGACAGGGCAATTCACCCCTCCACTTT.

CDR3 DNA: TGTGCCAGCAGCACCGGGACACTTTACTACGAGCAGTACTTC. Protein: CASSTGTLYYEQYF. This rearrangement joins TRBV9 to TRBJ2-7; a possible D gene is TRBD1 (6 bases). Per germline, CDR1 SGDLS and CDR2 YYNGEE. CDR3 length: 14 residues. V lost 4 bases and J 3 bases, leaving 14 bases between the germline ends. Complete variable domain (other parts from reference TRBV9 and TRBJ2-7): DSGVTQTPKHLITATGQRVTLRCSPRSGDLSVYWYQQSLDQGLQFLIQYYNGEERAKGNILERFSAQQFPDLHSELNLSSLELGDSALYFCASSTGTLYYEQYFGPGTRLTVT.

The chain is built from TRBV19 and TRBJ1-5, with D possibly matching TRBD1 (5 bases). The germline V gene has CDR1 LNHDA and CDR2 SQIVND (reference sequence). Deletions cut 3 bases from V and 5 bases from J, with 11 bases between. The CDR3 runs to 14 residues. CDR3 protein: CASSIGQGYQPQHF. The CDR3 DNA reads TGTGCCAGTAGTATTGGGCAGGGCTATCAGCCCCAGCATTTT.

This clone was counted a single time. This rearrangement joins TRBV7-9 to TRBJ2-7; 9 bases match TRBD1. The germline gives CDR1 SEHNR, CDR2 FQNEAQ (reference sequence). CDR3 length: 15 amino acids. The V and J ends lost 4 bases and 2 bases, in that order; junction bases with no gene match: 6. Here the CDR3 DNA reads TGTGCCAGCAGCTCGACAGGGGGGAATCCCTACGAGCAGTACTTC. Translation gives CASSSTGGNPYEQYF.

The chain is built from TRBV3-1 (or the pseudogene TRBV3-2) and TRBJ2-5, with D possibly matching TRBD2 (6 bases). Germline V gene sequence: CDR1 LGHDT, CDR2 YNNKEL (reference sequence). The V and J ends lost 4 bases and 2 bases respectively, with 14 bases between them. The CDR3 extends over 15 amino acids. This CDR3 reads CASSPGVAPQETQYF. CDR3 sequence (DNA): TGTGCCAGCAGCCCGGGGGTAGCGCCTCAAGAGACCCAGTACTTC.

J is TRBJ1-1 and V is TRBV18, with 7 bases aligning to TRBD1. The CDR3 has 16 residues. The V segment lost 3 bases and the J segment 2 bases; nucleotides outside the gene matches: 9. Germline CDR1 reads KGHSH; CDR2 reads LQKENI. CDR3 sequence: CASSPRDSNINTEAFF. In nucleotides, the CDR3 is TGTGCCAGCTCACCCCGGGACAGCAACATCAACACTGAAGCTTTCTTT.